The rows below give T cell receptor beta chains drawn from one sample of a study of human T cells and chemical hapten exposure. TCRdb processed the RACE reads anew with MiXCR; each CDR3 protein has one entry. The sample lists some 300,000 distinct CDR3 sequences; around 5% were seen once. The sequenced sample was whole blood, obtained in connection with sensitization to the hapten diphenylcyclopropenone (DPC). The receptor set was obtained from a woman aged 18-30 years with alopecia areata. Some clones in this sample may be carry-over from other donors' samples. Both conserved end residues are part of each CDR3. D genes are given only for firm matches. Only some rows state a clone size, as once, few, many or a class for expanded clones.

TRBJ1-1 many TRBV14 NA CASSQDEANTEAFF TGTGCCAGCAGCCAAGATGAGGCCAACACTGAAGCTTTCTTT
TRBJ2-3 many TRBV5-5 NA CASSSGLGNSDTQYF TGTGCCAGCAGCTCGGGACTGGGTAATTCAGATACGCAGTATTTT
TRBJ2-3 NA TRBV9 NA CASSVATASTDTQYF TGTGCCAGCAGCGTAGCTACCGCTAGCACAGATACGCAGTATTTT
TRBJ1-1 NA TRBV28 TRBD1 CASSLLPGQGRAEAFF TGTGCCAGCAGTTTGCTACCGGGACAGGGAAGGGCTGAAGCTTTCTTT
TRBJ2-2 NA TRBV4-3 NA CASSQDGTDIHTGELFF TGCGCCAGCAGCCAAGACGGGACGGACATACACACCGGGGAGCTGTTTTTT
TRBJ2-3 NA TRBV6-5 NA CASSPGTRIGDTQYF TGTGCCAGCAGTCCCGGGACACGGATCGGGGATACGCAGTATTTT
TRBJ2-3 many TRBV28 TRBD2 CASSRGGDSTDTQYF TGTGCCAGCAGCCGCGGGGGGGATAGCACAGATACGCAGTATTTT
TRBJ2-1 many TRBV12-3/TRBV12-4 NA CASSLLEQGDEQFF TGTGCCAGCAGTTTACTAGAACAGGGTGATGAGCAGTTCTTC
TRBJ2-3 many TRBV7-9 NA CASNAGVTDTQYF TGTGCCAGCAACGCAGGGGTGACAGATACGCAGTATTTT
TRBJ1-2 few TRBV6-5 NA CASSYSHSYGYTF TGTGCCAGCAGTTACTCGCACTCCTATGGCTACACCTTC
TRBJ2-7 few TRBV27 NA CASSLGQGGIYEQYF TGTGCCAGCAGCTTAGGTCAGGGGGGTATCTACGAGCAGTACTTC
TRBJ2-7 NA TRBV29-1 NA CSVLGGFTYEQYF TGCAGCGTTCTAGGGGGATTCACCTACGAGCAGTACTTC
TRBJ2-2 few TRBV6-2/TRBV6-3 NA CASSGTVATGELFF TGTGCCAGCAGTGGGACCGTTGCCACCGGGGAGCTGTTTTTT
TRBJ1-2 NA TRBV12-3/TRBV12-4 NA CASTPDPVYYGYTF TGTGCCAGCACCCCCGATCCAGTCTATTATGGCTACACCTTC
TRBJ1-2 NA TRBV12-3/TRBV12-4 NA CASSFSGAYGYTF TGTGCCAGCAGTTTCTCGGGGGCCTATGGCTACACCTTC
TRBJ2-1 few TRBV20-1 NA CSASIYRAYNEQFF TGCAGTGCTAGTATTTACCGAGCCTACAATGAGCAGTTCTTC
TRBJ2-7 few TRBV28 TRBD2 CASSPPGRGGLYEQYF TGTGCCAGCAGTCCCCCCGGGAGGGGGGGCCTTTACGAGCAGTACTTC
TRBJ2-7 many TRBV29-1 NA CSVEAGDSYEQYF TGCAGCGTTGAGGCAGGGGACTCCTACGAGCAGTACTTC
TRBJ1-2 NA TRBV24-1 NA CATSDQDYGYTF TGTGCCACCAGTGATCAAGATTATGGCTACACCTTC
TRBJ1-4 many TRBV4-1 NA CASSTPVLLSKKLFF TGCGCCAGCAGCACCCCGGTCCTCCTATCCAAAAAACTGTTTTTT
TRBJ1-1 many TRBV6-2/TRBV6-3 NA CASSSWRATEAFF TGTGCCAGCAGTTCTTGGAGAGCAACTGAAGCTTTCTTT
TRBJ1-5 many TRBV7-4 NA CASSLVVTEAYRPQHF TGTGCCAGCAGCCTCGTCGTTACGGAAGCGTATCGGCCCCAGCATTTT
TRBJ1-2 many TRBV4-3 NA CASSQDLAGRPGYTF TGCGCCAGCAGCCAAGATCTTGCAGGGAGGCCTGGCTACACCTTC
TRBJ1-5 NA TRBV13 NA CASSASGYSNQPQHF TGTGCCAGCAGCGCTAGCGGATATAGCAATCAGCCCCAGCATTTT
TRBJ1-1 many TRBV11-2 NA CASSLMGSGYTEAFF TGTGCCAGCAGCTTAATGGGGTCAGGGTACACTGAAGCTTTCTTT
TRBJ1-1 many TRBV10-3 TRBD1 CAIRGQGMNTEAFF TGTGCCATCAGGGGACAGGGGATGAACACTGAAGCTTTCTTT
TRBJ2-3 NA TRBV7-2 TRBD2 CASSVAGGQGTQYF TGTGCCAGCAGCGTAGCGGGGGGGCAGGGTACGCAGTATTTT
TRBJ1-2 NA TRBV5-5 NA CASSLELAVGYGYTF TGTGCCAGCAGCTTGGAATTGGCCGTGGGATATGGCTACACCTTC
TRBJ1-1 NA TRBV6-5 NA CASSYSPRGWNTEAFF TGTGCCAGCAGTTACTCCCCTAGGGGGTGGAACACTGAAGCTTTCTTT
TRBJ2-2 many TRBV12-3/TRBV12-4 NA CASSSTGNTGELFF TGTGCCAGCAGTTCTACAGGGAACACCGGGGAGCTGTTTTTT
TRBJ1-4 few TRBV14 NA CASSLRLGDNEKLFF TGTGCCAGCAGCCTAAGATTGGGGGATAATGAAAAACTGTTTTTT
TRBJ1-6 many TRBV7-2 NA CASSLARGGNSPLHF TGTGCCAGCAGCTTAGCTAGGGGGGGGAATTCACCCCTCCACTTT
TRBJ2-7 few TRBV28 TRBD1 CASRPSGTVYYEQYF TGTGCCAGCAGGCCGTCCGGGACAGTGTACTACGAGCAGTACTTC
TRBJ1-3 NA TRBV6-4 NA CASRVRGTGNTIYF TGTGCCAGCAGAGTCAGGGGAACTGGAAACACCATATATTTT
TRBJ1-2 few TRBV6-5 NA CASKTGIANYGYTF TGTGCCAGCAAAACAGGCATTGCAAACTATGGCTACACCTTC
TRBJ1-1 NA TRBV20-1 NA CSAGGSLSGNTEAFF TGCAGTGCCGGGGGCAGTCTCAGTGGGAACACTGAAGCTTTCTTT
TRBJ1-1 many TRBV5-1 NA CASSLVGAGAFF TGCGCCAGCAGCTTGGTAGGGGCGGGAGCTTTCTTT
TRBJ1-5 many TRBV18 TRBD1 CASSPPDRGNQPQHF TGTGCCAGCTCACCACCGGACAGGGGCAATCAGCCCCAGCATTTT
TRBJ1-3 few TRBV9 NA CASSETARSGNTIYF TGTGCCAGCAGCGAAACAGCCCGCTCTGGAAACACCATATATTTT
TRBJ1-2 few TRBV4-3 NA CASSQDSARFYGYTF TGCGCCAGCAGCCAAGATTCAGCCAGGTTCTATGGCTACACCTTC
TRBJ1-4 many TRBV10-3 TRBD1 CAISLTGGREKLFF TGTGCCATCAGTTTGACAGGGGGGCGCGAAAAACTGTTTTTT
TRBJ2-3 NA TRBV29-1 NA CSGFREATDTQYF TGCAGCGGATTCAGGGAAGCCACAGATACGCAGTATTTT
TRBJ1-3 NA TRBV7-2 TRBD1 CASSLIAGTASGNTIYF TGTGCCAGCAGCTTAATCGCGGGGACAGCTTCTGGAAACACCATATATTTT
TRBJ1-4 few TRBV18 NA CASSPLGEGTHILF TGTGCCAGCTCACCACTGGGAGAGGGGACGCATATACTCTTT
TRBJ1-6 few TRBV9 TRBD1 CASSPRAGGNSPLHF TGTGCCAGCAGCCCGCGTGCAGGGGGTAATTCACCCCTCCACTTT
TRBJ2-3 NA TRBV9 NA CASSVGGRFGGATDTQYF TGTGCCAGCAGCGTAGGTGGTAGGTTCGGGGGAGCCACAGATACGCAGTATTTT
TRBJ1-2 few TRBV5-4 NA CASSHLDRLANYGYTF TGTGCCAGCAGCCATTTAGACAGGCTAGCTAACTATGGCTACACCTTC
TRBJ2-1 many TRBV12-3/TRBV12-4 NA CATTIDLNEQFF TGTGCCACCACTATTGACTTAAATGAGCAGTTCTTC
TRBJ1-1 NA TRBV7-2 TRBD1 CASSSDRVLTEAFF TGTGCCAGCAGTTCCGACAGGGTTCTCACTGAAGCTTTCTTT
TRBJ1-2 many TRBV6-2/TRBV6-3 NA CASSPRTGRDGYTF TGTGCCAGCAGCCCACGGACGGGCAGGGATGGCTACACCTTC
TRBJ2-7 few TRBV9 TRBD1 CASSAQGAGGREQYF TGTGCCAGCAGCGCACAGGGGGCGGGTGGACGCGAGCAGTACTTC